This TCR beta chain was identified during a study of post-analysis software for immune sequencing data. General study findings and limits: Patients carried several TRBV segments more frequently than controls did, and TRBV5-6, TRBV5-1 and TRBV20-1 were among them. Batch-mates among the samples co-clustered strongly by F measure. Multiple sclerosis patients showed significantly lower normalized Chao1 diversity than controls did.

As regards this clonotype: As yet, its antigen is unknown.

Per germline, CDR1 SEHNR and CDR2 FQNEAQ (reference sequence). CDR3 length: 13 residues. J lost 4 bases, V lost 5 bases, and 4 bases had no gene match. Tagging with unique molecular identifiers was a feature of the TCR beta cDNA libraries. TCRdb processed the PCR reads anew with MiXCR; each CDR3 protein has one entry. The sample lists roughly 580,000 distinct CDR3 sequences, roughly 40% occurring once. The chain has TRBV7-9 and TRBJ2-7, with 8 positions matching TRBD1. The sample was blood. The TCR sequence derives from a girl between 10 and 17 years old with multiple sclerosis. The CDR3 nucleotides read TGTGCCAGCAGCGACCGACAGGGGTACGAGCAGTACTTC. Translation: CASSDRQGYEQYF.